The 21 T cell receptor beta chains below come from one sample, sequenced in a study of blood T cell dynamics during melanoma immunotherapy. Profiled with immunoSEQ multiplex PCR; TCRdb holds only in-frame clones, not every one. The top ten hold about 7.5% of the sample, which has approximately 17,000 clones, about 85% seen once. Time point in this sample: week 3, after first cycle of checkpoint inhibitor. Here the sequenced sample was blood, taken from a patient treated with checkpoint blockade. Every receptor here comes from a human donor with melanoma.

This clone is a singleton in its sample. The V call is TRBV11-1, the J call TRBJ2-4; D is tentatively TRBD1 or TRBD2 (6 bases each). CDR1 is SGHAT, CDR2 FQDESV, per germline (reference sequence). Trimming shortened V by 5 bases and J by 14 bases, and 25 bases separated the two germline ends. This CDR3 has 15 amino acids. This CDR3 reads CASSARTGTQGGKYF. The CDR3 coding sequence is TGTGCCAGCAGCGCTCGTACCGGGACTCAAGGGGGGAAGTACTTC.

The genes are TRBV4-1 and TRBJ2-2; D remains ambiguous. CDR3 length equals 12 residues. V dropped 3 bases and J dropped 6 bases, with 5 bases sitting between them. Germline values: CDR1 MGHRA, CDR2 YSYEKL. The CDR3: CASSHLAGELFF. CDR3 coding DNA: TGCGCCAGCAGCCACCTAGCCGGGGAGCTGTTTTTT.

The DNA of the CDR3 is TGTGCCAGCAGCTTGCCTAGGTACAATGAGCAGTTCTTC. Protein sequence: CASSLPRYNEQFF. The genes are TRBV5-4 and TRBJ2-1, with unresolved D. The CDR3 has 13 residues. The V gene's germline CDR1 is SGHNT and CDR2 YYREEE (reference sequence). V was clipped by 1 base and J by 4 bases, with 6 bases between them.

The V gene is TRBV20-1, the J gene TRBJ2-7; no clear D. Germline V gives CDR1 DFQATT, CDR2 SNEGSKA (reference sequence). This CDR3 comprises 11 residues. Trimming removed 5 bases at V and 12 bases at J, with 17 bases between. The CDR3 coding sequence is TGCAGTGCTCGATTTCAGAGAGGCTGGTACTTC. Translation: CSARFQRGWYF.

The V and J genes are TRBV10-3 and TRBJ1-4; D not resolved. V shed 4 bases and J shed 7 bases, with 13 bases lying between them. This CDR3 contains 14 residues. Germline CDR1 and CDR2: ENHRY and SYGVKD. The CDR3 DNA sequence: TGTGCCATCAGTGTGACCCGGGAGGGTGAAAAACTGTTTTTT. It is translated as CAISVTREGEKLFF.

V gene TRBV19 combines with J gene TRBJ2-1; D unresolved. The CDR3 is 13 residues long. Germline CDR1 is LNHDA and CDR2 is SQIVND (reference sequence). Trimming cost V 6 bases and J 4 bases, with 10 bases left between them. Here the CDR3 DNA reads TGTGCCAGTAGACCAACAGAGTACAATGAGCAGTTCTTC. This translates into CASRPTEYNEQFF.

V gene TRBV5-1 combines with J gene TRBJ1-6, with TRBD1 matching over 9 bases. The CDR3 runs 18 residues. Trimming at V came to 4 bases and at J to 1 base, leaving 9 bases not matched to a gene. The germline gives CDR1 SGHRS, CDR2 YFSETQ. The CDR3 region is CASSPTPGQGSYNSPLHF. The CDR3 region has the DNA TGCGCCAGCAGCCCAACGCCGGGACAGGGATCCTATAATTCACCCCTCCACTTT.

The genes are TRBV2 and TRBJ2-1; D might be TRBD2 (5 bases). Germline V lookup: CDR1 SNHLY, CDR2 FYNNEI. The CDR3 is 13 amino acids. The V and J ends lost 3 bases and 8 bases respectively, with 11 bases between them. CDR3 coding DNA: TGTGCCAGCAGTGATCCTACTAGTGATGAGCAGTTCTTC. This gives the protein CASSDPTSDEQFF. Full variable domain (rest looked up from reference TRBV2 and TRBJ2-1): EPEVTQTPSHQVTQMGQEVILRCVPISNHLYFYWYRQILGQKVEFLVSFYNNEISEKSEIFDDQFSVERPDGSNFTLKIRSTKLEDSAMYFCASSDPTSDEQFFGPGTRLTVL.

A few counts support this clone. The junction and the germline gene differ at one end; a read error may be behind it. This sequence joins TRBV2 and TRBJ2-5; D might be TRBD2 (5 bases). Looked up from germline, CDR1 is SNHLY and CDR2 is FYNNEI. CDR3 length equals 16 residues. CDR3 amino acids: CASREGVFGVSETQYF. As DNA, the CDR3 is TGTGCCAGCAGGGAAGGCGTTTTCGGGGTTTCGGAGACCCAGTACTTC.

This chain links TRBV28 with TRBJ2-5; maybe TRBD1 (7 bases). Looked up from germline, CDR1 is MDHEN and CDR2 is SYDVKM. V lost 8 bases, J lost 4 bases, and 17 bases lay in between. The CDR3 runs to 14 residues. CDR3 in amino acids: CASGLNRGGETQYF. The DNA of the CDR3 is TGTGCCAGCGGGCTAAACAGGGGAGGAGAGACCCAGTACTTC.

The chain links TRBV7-9 to TRBJ2-1; 8 positions agree with TRBD2. The V segment lost 2 bases and the J segment 1 base; nucleotides outside the gene matches: 13. The CDR3 runs 19 residues. Germline-derived CDR1 and CDR2 are SEHNR and FQNEAQ (reference sequence). The CDR3 is CASSLYLRAGAGSYNEQFF. The CDR3 region has the DNA TGTGCCAGCAGCTTATATCTAAGAGCGGGAGCGGGGTCCTACAATGAGCAGTTCTTC.

The chain is built from TRBV29-1 and TRBJ2-3, with TRBD2 matching over 9 bases. Trimming cost V 2 bases and J 1 base; bases outside gene matches: 13. Per germline, CDR1 SQVTM and CDR2 ANQGSEA. This CDR3 region has 18 residues. CDR3 nucleotide sequence: TGCAGCGTTGAAACCATAATGGGACTAGCAGGCGGCACAGATACGCAGTATTTT. As protein: CSVETIMGLAGGTDTQYF.

V is TRBV28 and J is TRBJ1-5; D may be TRBD1 (6 bases). CDR1 and CDR2 (germline): MDHEN, SYDVKM. This CDR3 has 12 residues. V lost 6 bases and J lost 6, with 9 bases in between. The CDR3 sequence is CASRAQGQPQHF. Here the CDR3 DNA reads TGTGCCAGCAGGGCACAGGGTCAGCCCCAGCATTTT.

The chain is built from TRBV7-6 and TRBJ1-5; 8 bases map to TRBD1. In germline, CDR1 is SGHVS, CDR2 FNYEAQ. The CDR3 spans 18 residues. The V and J ends lost 2 bases and 7 bases, in that order; junction bases with no gene match: 16. CDR3 residues: CASSLFNLTDRGRQPQHF. CDR3 in DNA: TGTGCCAGCAGCTTATTTAACCTCACAGACAGGGGAAGACAGCCCCAGCATTTT.

V usage is TRBV2 and J usage is TRBJ2-1, with TRBD2 matching 12 bases. Germline V gene lookup returns CDR1 SNHLY and CDR2 FYNNEI. The CDR3 extends over 16 amino acids. V trimming: 7 bases; J trimming: 2 bases; junction bases outside the gene matches: 6. The CDR3 bases are TGTGCCAGCACCCCTCGGACTAGCGGGACCTACAATGAGCAGTTCTTC. As protein: CASTPRTSGTYNEQFF.

This clone was detected only once. V is TRBV5-4 and J is TRBJ1-4; TRBD1 agrees at 9 bases. The CDR3 spans 16 residues. V was pared by 4 bases and J by 0 bases, with 4 bases of the junction left unmatched. From germline, CDR1 is SGHNT and CDR2 YYREEE (reference sequence). The CDR3 DNA follows: TGTGCCAGCAGCCGAAGACAGGGGGCAACTAATGAAAAACTGTTTTTT. This translates into CASSRRQGATNEKLFF.

The chain uses TRBV27 and TRBJ1-5; D is unclear. Trimming stripped 6 bases from V and 0 bases from J, with 15 bases between. Germline V gene sequence: CDR1 MNHEY, CDR2 SMNVEV (reference sequence). CDR3 length: 16 amino acids. The CDR3 loop is CASSTDAPNSNQPQHF. CDR3 in DNA: TGTGCCAGCAGCACCGACGCCCCTAATAGCAATCAGCCCCAGCATTTT.

This clone was picked up one time. This chain connects TRBV4-3 to TRBJ2-1; D may be TRBD2 (6 bases). V was shortened by 0 bases and J by 0 bases, with 9 bases between the two germline ends. Germline V CDR1 and CDR2: LGHNA, YSLEER. The CDR3 sequence is 16 residues long. The CDR3 region is CASSQEPAGSYNEQFF. For the CDR3, the DNA is TGCGCCAGCAGCCAAGAACCAGCGGGCTCCTACAATGAGCAGTTCTTC.

The chain combines TRBV29-1 with TRBJ2-2, with 8 bases aligning to TRBD2. Losses at the gene ends were 8 bases for V and 0 bases for J; bases not matched to a gene: 2. There are 13 residues in the CDR3. CDR1 is SQVTM and CDR2 is ANQGSEA in the germline V gene. The CDR3 DNA is TGCAGCACGGGACTAGCGAACACCGGGGAGCTGTTTTTT. Translated: CSTGLANTGELFF.

V and J are TRBV4-2 and TRBJ2-3, with 7 bases matching TRBD2. The CDR3 totals 16 residues. The germline V gene encodes CDR1 LGHNA and CDR2 YNFKEQ. After removal of 4 bases from V and 5 bases from J, the junction contained 12 bases not matched to a gene. CDR3 sequence (DNA): TGTGCCAGCAGCCGCATTTCTAGCGGTTCAGGAGATACGCAGTATTTT. Encoded protein: CASSRISSGSGDTQYF.

The rearrangement joins TRBV4-1 to TRBJ2-5; D remains unclear. The CDR3 runs to 15 residues. In germline, CDR1 is MGHRA, CDR2 YSYEKL. V lost 0 bases to trimming and J lost 11 bases, with 19 bases between them. CDR3 amino acids: CASSQEGLRSKEQYF. The CDR3 DNA reads as TGCGCCAGCAGCCAAGAAGGTCTCCGCTCGAAGGAGCAGTACTTC.